The 3 T cell receptor beta chains listed next were all sequenced from one sample in a study of cytomegalovirus exposure and HLA in healthy donors listed by TCRdb under 2017. Libraries came from the immunoSEQ multiplex PCR assay. The multiplex PCR relied on a mix of 60 forward primers for TCR Vbeta segments and 13 reverse primers for TCR Jbeta segments. Entries here come from immuneACCESS through TCRdb and include only in-frame sequences with V and J called. Some clones fail to appear in such tables; in the studies checked, an unresolved V gene covers under half of the shortfall, and the cause of the remainder is unknown. Here the sample has about 130,000 clones; approximately 80% occur a single time. The leading ten clones occupy approximately 4% of the sample. The sequenced material came from PBMCs. These receptors were taken from a male donor in good health and CMV-seronegative.

The V call is TRBV29-1, the J call TRBJ2-1; 8 positions agree with TRBD2. From germline, CDR1 is SQVTM and CDR2 ANQGSEA. This CDR3 is 12 amino acids long. V lost 6 bases, J lost 7 bases, and 5 bases stayed unmatched. CDR3 nucleotide sequence: TGCAGCGTACCGGGGGGGGCAAATGAGCAGTTCTTC. It translates to CSVPGGANEQFF.

The chain carries TRBV2 and TRBJ1-1; 11 nucleotides agree with TRBD1. The germline CDR1 and CDR2 sequences are SNHLY and FYNNEI. Trimming at V came to 10 bases and at J to 4 bases, leaving 5 bases not matched to a gene. There are 13 residues in the CDR3. The CDR3 DNA reads as TGTGCCACGGGACAGGGGGAGGGCACTGAAGCTTTCTTT. Its translation: CATGQGEGTEAFF.

This clone was found once. The chain recombines TRBV2 with TRBJ2-6; possible D gene TRBD2, 5 bases. V dropped 3 bases and J dropped 0 bases, with 9 bases sitting between them. Germline CDR1 is SNHLY and CDR2 is FYNNEI. CDR3 size: 16 residues. The CDR3 DNA follows: TGTGCCAGCAGTGAGGGAGCCCTCTCTGGGGCCAACGTCCTGACTTTC. It codes for CASSEGALSGANVLTF.